Below, one T cell receptor beta chain is given with its context. The template was genomic DNA from peripheral blood, not RNA. These data come from a study of T cell repertoires in aging, cancer and after chemotherapy. TRB rearrangements spanning V, D and J were amplified using mixed TRB-A/B primers. TCRdb processed the multiplex PCR reads anew with MiXCR; each CDR3 protein has one entry. The sample gives some 1,900 distinct CDR3 sequences, about a fifth of which show up once; 50% to 75% is in the top ten. Trimming pared 3 bases from V and 0 bases from J, leaving 11 bases between. CDR3 length: 15 residues. Looked up from germline, CDR1 is MDHEN and CDR2 is SYDVKM.

The V gene is TRBV28, the J gene TRBJ1-2, with D perhaps matching TRBD1 (5 bases). This clonotype originated in a human donor with a blood cancer. The sequencing input was blood. The CDR3 DNA reads as TGTGCCAGCAGTTTTATGTGGGGGGCTAACTATGGCTACACCTTC. Amino acid sequence: CASSFMWGANYGYTF.